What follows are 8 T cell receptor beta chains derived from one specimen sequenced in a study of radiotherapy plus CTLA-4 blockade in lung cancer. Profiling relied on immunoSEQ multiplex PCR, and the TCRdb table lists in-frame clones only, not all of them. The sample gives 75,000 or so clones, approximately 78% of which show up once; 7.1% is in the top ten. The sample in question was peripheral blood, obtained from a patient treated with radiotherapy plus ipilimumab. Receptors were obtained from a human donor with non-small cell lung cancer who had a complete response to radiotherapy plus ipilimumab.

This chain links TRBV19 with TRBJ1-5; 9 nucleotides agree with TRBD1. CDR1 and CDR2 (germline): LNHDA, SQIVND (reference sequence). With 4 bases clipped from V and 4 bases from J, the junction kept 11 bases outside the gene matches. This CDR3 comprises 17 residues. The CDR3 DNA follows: TGTGCCAGTAGTAAGAGGACAGGGGACTTAAGTAATCAGCCCCAGCATTTT. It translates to CASSKRTGDLSNQPQHF.

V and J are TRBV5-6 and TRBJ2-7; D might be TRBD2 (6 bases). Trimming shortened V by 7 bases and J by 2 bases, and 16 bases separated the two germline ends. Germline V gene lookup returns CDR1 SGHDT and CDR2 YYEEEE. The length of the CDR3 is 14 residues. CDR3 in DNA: TGTGCCAGCGGGGTTTCGGGCGGGGCCTACGAGCAGTACTTC. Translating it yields CASGVSGGAYEQYF.

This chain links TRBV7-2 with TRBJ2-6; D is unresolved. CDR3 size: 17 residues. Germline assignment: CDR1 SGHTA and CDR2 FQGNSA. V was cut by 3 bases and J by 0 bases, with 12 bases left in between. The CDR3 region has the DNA TGTGCCAGCAGCTTTGAGTCTTATTCCTCTGGGGCCAACGTCCTGACTTTC. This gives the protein CASSFESYSSGANVLTF. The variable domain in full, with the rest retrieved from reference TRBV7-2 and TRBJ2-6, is GAGVSQSPSNKVTEKGKDVELRCDPISGHTALYWYRQSLGQGLEFLIYFQGNSAPDKSGLPSDRFSAERTGGSVSTLTIQRTQQEDSAVYLCASSFESYSSGANVLTFGAGSRLTVL.

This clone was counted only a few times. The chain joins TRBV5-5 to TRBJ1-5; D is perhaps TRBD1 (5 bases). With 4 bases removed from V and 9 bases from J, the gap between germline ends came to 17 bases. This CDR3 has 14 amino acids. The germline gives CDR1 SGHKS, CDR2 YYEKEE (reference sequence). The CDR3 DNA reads TGTGCCAGCAGCCCTGACGGGACCTCAGGGCCCCAGCATTTT. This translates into CASSPDGTSGPQHF.

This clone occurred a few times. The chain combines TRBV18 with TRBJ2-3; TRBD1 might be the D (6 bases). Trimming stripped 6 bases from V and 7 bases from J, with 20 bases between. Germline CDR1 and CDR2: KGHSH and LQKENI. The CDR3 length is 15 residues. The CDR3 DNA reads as TGTGCCAGCTCGCCTCCGGGACAACAGCAAAATACGCAGTATTTT. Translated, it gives CASSPPGQQQNTQYF.

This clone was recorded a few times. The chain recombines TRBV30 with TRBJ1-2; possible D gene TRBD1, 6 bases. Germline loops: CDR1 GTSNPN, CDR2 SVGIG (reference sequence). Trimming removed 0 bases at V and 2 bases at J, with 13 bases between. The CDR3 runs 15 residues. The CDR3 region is CAWSVIIRGNYGYTF. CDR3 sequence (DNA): TGTGCCTGGAGTGTAATAATTAGGGGGAACTATGGCTACACCTTC. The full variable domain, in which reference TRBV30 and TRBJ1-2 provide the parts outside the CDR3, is SQTIHQWPATLVQPVGSPLSLECTVEGTSNPNLYWYRQAAGRGLQLLFYSVGIGQISSEVPQNLSASRPQDRQFILSSKKLLLSDSGFYLCAWSVIIRGNYGYTFGSGTRLTVV.

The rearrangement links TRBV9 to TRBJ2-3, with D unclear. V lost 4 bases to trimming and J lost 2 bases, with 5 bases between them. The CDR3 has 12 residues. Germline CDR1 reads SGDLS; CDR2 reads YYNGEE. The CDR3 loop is CASSPHTDTQYF. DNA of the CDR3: TGTGCCAGCAGCCCTCACACAGATACGCAGTATTTT.

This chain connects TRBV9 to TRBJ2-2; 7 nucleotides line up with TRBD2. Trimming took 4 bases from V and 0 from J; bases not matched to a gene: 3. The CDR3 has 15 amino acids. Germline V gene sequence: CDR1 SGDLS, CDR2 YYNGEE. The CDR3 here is CASSKLATNTGELFF. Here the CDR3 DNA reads TGTGCCAGCAGCAAACTAGCGACGAACACCGGGGAGCTGTTTTTT.